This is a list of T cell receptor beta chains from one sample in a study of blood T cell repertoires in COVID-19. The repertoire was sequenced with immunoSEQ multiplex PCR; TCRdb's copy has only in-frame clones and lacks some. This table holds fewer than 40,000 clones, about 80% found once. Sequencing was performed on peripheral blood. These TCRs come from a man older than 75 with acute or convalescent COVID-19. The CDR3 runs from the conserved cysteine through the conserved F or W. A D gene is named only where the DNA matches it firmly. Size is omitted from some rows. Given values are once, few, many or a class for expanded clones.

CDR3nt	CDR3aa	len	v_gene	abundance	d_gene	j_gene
TGTGCCAGCAGTTACGGTTCCAGCTCCTACAATGAGCAGTTCTTC	CASSYGSSSYNEQFF	15	TRBV6-5	.	.	TRBJ2-1
TGTGCCAGCAGGGCTTGGGGGGACGGCAATCAGCCCCAGCATTTT	CASRAWGDGNQPQHF	15	TRBV6-5	.	.	TRBJ1-5
TGTGCCAGCAGCCAGAAGAAGGCTAGCGGCCGGGGTGATGAGCAGTTCTTC	CASSQKKASGRGDEQFF	17	TRBV7-3	few	TRBD2	TRBJ2-1
TGTGCCAGCAGCTTGGGGACAGGGGGGTCCGTAGCCTACGAGCAGTACTTC	CASSLGTGGSVAYEQYF	17	TRBV5-4	.	TRBD1	TRBJ2-7
TGTGCCAGCAGCTTAATTCGCGGGAGTCTCGACAATGAGCAGTTCTTC	CASSLIRGSLDNEQFF	16	TRBV7-2	.	TRBD2	TRBJ2-1
TGTGCCAGTAGCGGGAAAAGAGAGACCCAGTACTTC	CASSGKRETQYF	12	TRBV19	.	.	TRBJ2-5
TGTGCCAGCAGCTATAACCTCGGACACGGTTGGACTGAAGCTTTCTTT	CASSYNLGHGWTEAFF	16	TRBV7-8	.	.	TRBJ1-1
TGTGCCAGCAGCCGGACAGGCCGCAATCAGCCCCAGCATTTT	CASSRTGRNQPQHF	14	TRBV2	.	TRBD1	TRBJ1-5
TGTGCCAGCAGGGGAGGGACTAGCGGGAGTAGGGGCCTGTCCTACGAGCAGTACTTC	CASRGGTSGSRGLSYEQYF	19	TRBV28	.	TRBD2	TRBJ2-7
TGTGCCAGCAGTTTTCGGGGTTCACCCCTCCACTTT	CASSFRGSPLHF	12	TRBV12-3/TRBV12-4	.	.	TRBJ1-6
TGTGCCAGCAGCCCCACCGGAGTCAATGAGCAGTTCTTC	CASSPTGVNEQFF	13	TRBV7-3	.	.	TRBJ2-1
TGTGCCAGCAGCGGACTCAGGGGGACTGAAGCTTTCTTT	CASSGLRGTEAFF	13	TRBV11-3	few	TRBD1	TRBJ1-1
TGTGCCAGCAGCCCGGGACTAGCGGGAGCCTACAATGAGCAGTTCTTC	CASSPGLAGAYNEQFF	16	TRBV11-1	.	TRBD2	TRBJ2-1
TGTGCCAGCTCACCGAGCGGGGGGGATTACAATGAGCAGTTCTTC	CASSPSGGDYNEQFF	15	TRBV18	.	TRBD2	TRBJ2-1
TGTGCCAGCAGCACCCAACCCATCGGGGCCGGGGAGCTGTTTTTT	CASSTQPIGAGELFF	15	TRBV9	.	.	TRBJ2-2
TGTGCCACCAGTGACCCGCCGGTCGAGACCCAGTACTTC	CATSDPPVETQYF	13	TRBV24-1	few	.	TRBJ2-5
TGCGCCAGCAGCTTGGGCGGGGCAGGTCAGCCCCAGCATTTT	CASSLGGAGQPQHF	14	TRBV5-1	.	.	TRBJ1-5
TGTGCCAGCAGGGCAGGGGGACAGGGAAGTGAAAAACTGTTTTTT	CASRAGGQGSEKLFF	15	TRBV28	.	TRBD1	TRBJ1-4
TGCGCCAGCAGCCCTGGAACAGGGGCTCGCACAGATACGCAGTATTTT	CASSPGTGARTDTQYF	16	TRBV5-1	once	TRBD1	TRBJ2-3
TGTGCCAGTAGTATGCCCGCAACAGGGTTTTCTCAGCCCCAGCATTTT	CASSMPATGFSQPQHF	16	TRBV19	once	.	TRBJ1-5
TGTGCCAGCAGCCAAGAGTTATTCTACGAGCAGTACTTC	CASSQELFYEQYF	13	TRBV4-2	.	.	TRBJ2-7
TGTGCCAGCAGCTTGGTGGTAGACCAAGAGACCCAGTACTTC	CASSLVVDQETQYF	14	TRBV5-4	.	.	TRBJ2-5
TGCGCCAGCAGCTTGGGGGGACAGGGAAACACCATATATTTT	CASSLGGQGNTIYF	14	TRBV5-1	.	TRBD1	TRBJ1-3
TGTGCCAGCAACGCGGGACTCACAGATACGCAGTATTTT	CASNAGLTDTQYF	13	TRBV9	.	.	TRBJ2-3
TGTGCCAGCAGCGGATCCGGGACATCAGGGGGCTACAATGAGCAGTTCTTC	CASSGSGTSGGYNEQFF	17	TRBV9	.	TRBD1	TRBJ2-1
TGTGCCAGCAGTTCCGACAGGGAATTTGACACCGGGGAGCTGTTTTTT	CASSSDREFDTGELFF	16	TRBV6-2/TRBV6-3	large	TRBD1	TRBJ2-2
TGTGCCAGCAGAGAGACTAGCACAGATACGCAGTATTTT	CASRETSTDTQYF	13	TRBV6-5	.	.	TRBJ2-3
TGTGCCAGCAGCGGGACTACGAACACCGGGGAGCTGTTTTTT	CASSGTTNTGELFF	14	TRBV9	once	.	TRBJ2-2
TGCAGCGTTGGTCGGGGACAGGGGGCCTTTGGGGCCAACGTCCTGACTTTC	CSVGRGQGAFGANVLTF	17	TRBV29-1	.	TRBD1	TRBJ2-6
TGTGCCAGCAGTTCCGGGTGGGGGGGCCTCACAGATACGCAGTATTTT	CASSSGWGGLTDTQYF	16	TRBV6-5	once	.	TRBJ2-3
TGTGCCTGGAGGGACGACAGGATCTCCTACAATGAGCAGTTCTTC	CAWRDDRISYNEQFF	15	TRBV30	once	.	TRBJ2-1
TGTGCCAGCACCTCCCCCGGCCGGGGGGTCGGGGAGCTGTTTTTT	CASTSPGRGVGELFF	15	TRBV28	few	TRBD2	TRBJ2-2
TGCGCCAGCAGCCAAGAGGTCAGTTTGGATGGCTACACCTTC	CASSQEVSLDGYTF	14	TRBV4-3	.	.	TRBJ1-2
TGCAGCACGACAGGGGGGGCTTCAGACAATGAGCAGTTCTTC	CSTTGGASDNEQFF	14	TRBV29-1	.	TRBD1	TRBJ2-1
TGTGCCAGCAGTTCGACAGGGGGCAACACTGAAGCTTTCTTT	CASSSTGGNTEAFF	14	TRBV6-5	.	TRBD1	TRBJ1-1
TGCAGCGTTGAAGTAGGTTGGGTAGCGGGAGTCAGATACTTC	CSVEVGWVAGVRYF	14	TRBV29-1	.	TRBD2	TRBJ2-7
TGTGCCAGTAGAGACCCGGGACAGGGTAACAATGAGCAGTTCTTC	CASRDPGQGNNEQFF	15	TRBV19	.	TRBD1	TRBJ2-1
TGTGCCAGCAGTTCCCACAGGGGGAGCTCCTATAATTCACCCCTCCACTTT	CASSSHRGSSYNSPLHF	17	TRBV6-2/TRBV6-3	once	TRBD1	TRBJ1-6
TGTGCCAGTAGTCCCCTGACGGGACAGCCTTTTTTT	CASSPLTGQPFF	12	TRBV19	.	TRBD1	TRBJ1-4
TGTGCCAGCAGGGGTAGCGGGGCCCTCGCAGATACGCAGTATTTT	CASRGSGALADTQYF	15	TRBV5-4	.	TRBD2	TRBJ2-3
TGTGCCAGCAGCCGGAATTCACCCCTCCACTTT	CASSRNSPLHF	11	TRBV5-6	.	.	TRBJ1-6
TGTGCCAGCAGCGTAGGAGGCAGGGGGGCCATCTATGGCTACACCTTC	CASSVGGRGAIYGYTF	16	TRBV9	.	TRBD1	TRBJ1-2
TGTGCCAGCAGCCAATCTCCCCCCTCGCGATCCTACGAGCAGTACTTC	CASSQSPPSRSYEQYF	16	TRBV3-1/TRBV3-2	few	.	TRBJ2-7
TGTGCCAGCAGCTTAGTGAGCGGGAGTCAGACCCAGTACTTC	CASSLVSGSQTQYF	14	TRBV7-9	.	TRBD2	TRBJ2-5
TGTGCCAGTAGCGACATAGGCATTCAGTACTTC	CASSDIGIQYF	11	TRBV19	.	.	TRBJ2-4
TGTGCCTGGAGTGGGGGGACAGGTAACCAAGAGACCCAGTACTTC	CAWSGGTGNQETQYF	15	TRBV30	.	TRBD1	TRBJ2-5
TGTGCCAGCTCACCTAGCTCCTACGAGCAGTACTTC	CASSPSSYEQYF	12	TRBV18	.	.	TRBJ2-7
TGTGCCAGCGGCTTTTTCCAGGGGGCGGATGGCTACACCTTC	CASGFFQGADGYTF	14	TRBV5-6	.	TRBD1	TRBJ1-2
TGCGCCAGCAGTTCAAGGCCCGGGAGCTTGAGCGAGCAGTACTTC	CASSSRPGSLSEQYF	15	TRBV10-1	.	.	TRBJ2-7
TGTGCCAGCAGCTTAGGAGGGAATCAAGAGACCCAGTACTTC	CASSLGGNQETQYF	14	TRBV11-1	.	.	TRBJ2-5